The 27 T cell receptor beta chains given below trace back to one sample, sequenced in a study of T cell responses to AZD1222 COVID-19 vaccine. Produced via immunoSEQ multiplex PCR; TCRdb's table is partial and in-frame only. This table has 90,000 to 150,000 clones, roughly 92% appearing once. Sequencing used peripheral blood, obtained on day 0 of AZD1222 vaccination. The source of these receptors is an adult in good health.

The rearrangement joins TRBV19 to TRBJ2-5, with D tentatively TRBD1 or TRBD2 (6 bases each). Germline CDR1 is LNHDA and CDR2 is SQIVND (reference sequence). This CDR3 is 16 amino acids long. Trimming removed 4 bases from V and 2 bases from J, with 17 bases in between. This CDR3 reads CASSTNLLGGQETQYF. The CDR3 bases are TGTGCCAGTAGTACTAACCTGCTAGGGGGGCAAGAGACCCAGTACTTC.

This rearrangement joins TRBV28 to TRBJ2-7; 8 nucleotides align to TRBD1. The germline V gene encodes CDR1 MDHEN and CDR2 SYDVKM. CDR3 length equals 14 residues. V shed 9 bases, J shed 2 bases, and the junction held 9 bases outside the gene matches. CDR3 sequence reads: CASRSGQATYEQYF. The CDR3 DNA reads as TGTGCCAGTCGTTCGGGACAGGCTACCTACGAGCAGTACTTC.

CDR3 in amino acids: CASSVSGGAYDTQYF. The CDR3 DNA is TGTGCCAGCAGTGTGAGCGGGGGGGCATATGATACGCAGTATTTT. V is TRBV2 and J is TRBJ2-3; 10 nucleotides agree with TRBD2. V lost 4 bases to trimming and J lost 6 bases; unmatched junction nucleotides: 7. The CDR3 covers 15 residues. CDR1 SNHLY and CDR2 FYNNEI come from the germline V gene. Supplemented by reference TRBV2 and TRBJ2-3, the full variable domain reads EPEVTQTPSHQVTQMGQEVILRCVPISNHLYFYWYRQILGQKVEFLVSFYNNEISEKSEIFDDQFSVERPDGSNFTLKIRSTKLEDSAMYFCASSVSGGAYDTQYFGPGTRLTVL.

V usage is TRBV6-2 or TRBV6-3 and J usage is TRBJ1-2; D unresolved. V gave up 0 bases and J gave up 8 bases, with 13 bases separating them. The CDR3 runs 14 residues. Germline V gene lookup returns CDR1 MNHEY and CDR2 SVGEGT. CDR3 in amino acids: CASSYSGRPGGYTF. Here the CDR3 DNA reads TGTGCCAGCAGTTACTCGGGGAGACCGGGAGGCTACACCTTC.

This chain uses TRBV30 with TRBJ1-1, with D unresolved. CDR3 size: 12 residues. Per the germline V gene, CDR1 is GTSNPN and CDR2 is SVGIG (reference sequence). Trimming took off 4 bases at V and 1 base at J, with 7 bases between the two ends. CDR3 residues: CAWTQSNTEAFF. The CDR3 DNA reads TGTGCCTGGACCCAGTCGAACACTGAAGCTTTCTTT.

The chain couples TRBV10-1 to TRBJ1-6; D may be TRBD1 (5 bases). The CDR3 loop spans 16 amino acids. The V end was cut by 7 bases, the J end by 10 bases, with 23 bases between. From germline, CDR1 is WNHNN and CDR2 SYGVQD (reference sequence). CDR3 coding DNA: TGCGCCAGCACAAGTAAGTTTCCGGGGGTGAGGTCACCCCTCCACTTT. It codes for CASTSKFPGVRSPLHF.

The chain couples TRBV13 to TRBJ2-3; 8 bases map to TRBD2. Germline trimming cut 1 base from V and 4 bases from J; bases unmatched to any gene: 16. The CDR3 runs to 19 residues. Germline V gives CDR1 PRHDT, CDR2 FYEKMQ (reference sequence). The chain's CDR3 is CASSLEAFPVVGGADTQYF. Written as DNA, the CDR3 is TGTGCCAGCAGCTTAGAGGCTTTCCCCGTTGTCGGGGGGGCAGATACGCAGTATTTT. The full variable domain, in which reference TRBV13 and TRBJ2-3 provide the parts outside the CDR3, is AAGVIQSPRHLIKEKRETATLKCYPIPRHDTVYWYQQGPGQDPQFLISFYEKMQSDKGSIPDRFSAQQFSDYHSELNMSSLELGDSALYFCASSLEAFPVVGGADTQYFGPGTRLTVL.

V is TRBV30 and J is TRBJ1-2; D perhaps matches TRBD1 (6 bases). The V end lost 2 bases, the J end lost 6 bases, and 10 bases lay between the germline ends. The CDR3 consists of 12 residues. The germline gives CDR1 GTSNPN, CDR2 SVGIG (reference sequence). For the CDR3, the DNA is TGTGCCTGGAGTCTCGGGACAAATGGCTACACCTTC. It is translated as CAWSLGTNGYTF.

The chain combines TRBV5-1 with TRBJ2-3, with D possibly TRBD2 on 6 matching bases. The CDR3 totals 16 residues. V lost 2 bases and J lost 0, with 13 bases in between. Germline V gene data show CDR1 as SGHRS and CDR2 as YFSETQ. The CDR3 spells CASSLRGYLSTDTQYF. The CDR3 region has the DNA TGCGCCAGCAGCTTACGGGGGTACCTAAGCACAGATACGCAGTATTTT.

The chain is built from TRBV5-4 and TRBJ1-1, with 7 bases identical to TRBD1. V was clipped by 2 bases and J by 4 bases; unmatched bases: 8. The CDR3 length is 15 residues. CDR1 is SGHNT, CDR2 YYREEE, per germline (reference sequence). The CDR3 DNA is TGTGCCAGCAGCTTAAGGACAGGTATGGTCACTGAAGCTTTCTTT. Protein sequence: CASSLRTGMVTEAFF.

J is TRBJ2-3 and V is TRBV12-5; D gene unclear. The CDR3 length is 14 residues. V lost 3 bases and J lost 5, with 12 bases in between. Germline V gives CDR1 LGHNT, CDR2 FRNRAP. CDR3 in DNA: TGTGCTAGTGGTTTTGGGGAAAAGGAAGATACGCAGTATTTT. It specifies CASGFGEKEDTQYF. The full variable domain, rest sourced from reference TRBV12-5 and TRBJ2-3, is DARVTQTPRHKVTEMGQEVTMRCQPILGHNTVFWYRQTMMQGLELLAYFRNRAPLDDSGMPKDRFSAEMPDATLATLKIQPSEPRDSAVYFCASGFGEKEDTQYFGPGTRLTVL.

This clone was detected a few times. The chain joins TRBV19 to TRBJ1-1, with 7 bases fitting TRBD1. Germline assignment: CDR1 LNHDA and CDR2 SQIVND (reference sequence). V shed 5 bases, J shed 6 bases, and the junction held 12 bases outside the gene matches. The CDR3 has 15 residues. The CDR3 bases are TGTGCCAGTAGTTTCTCACAGGGGTTCCGGGCTGAAGCTTTCTTT. This translates into CASSFSQGFRAEAFF. Full variable domain (missing parts from reference TRBV19 and TRBJ1-1): DGGITQSPKYLFRKEGQNVTLSCEQNLNHDAMYWYRQDPGQGLRLIYYSQIVNDFQKGDIAEGYSVSREKKESFPLTVTSAQKNPTAFYLCASSFSQGFRAEAFFGQGTRLTVV.

CDR3 amino acids: CASSPMPQGAAYEQYF. The CDR3 DNA reads as TGTGCCAGCAGCCCGATGCCCCAGGGGGCCGCCTACGAGCAGTACTTC. The J gene is TRBJ2-7, the V gene TRBV5-4; 8 bases agree with TRBD1. The germline gives CDR1 SGHNT, CDR2 YYREEE (reference sequence). This CDR3 is 16 amino acids long. With V trimmed by 4 bases and J by 2 bases, 11 bases remained unmatched. Using reference TRBV5-4 and TRBJ2-7 for the parts outside the CDR3, the full variable domain is ETGVTQSPTHLIKTRGQQVTLRCSSQSGHNTVSWYQQALGQGPQFIFQYYREEENGRGNFPPRFSGLQFPNYSSELNVNALELDDSALYLCASSPMPQGAAYEQYFGPGTRLTVT.

The rearrangement joins TRBV30 to TRBJ1-1; D is ambiguous. This CDR3 contains 12 residues. CDR1 is GTSNPN and CDR2 is SVGIG in the germline V gene (reference sequence). Trimming pared 1 base from V and 1 base from J, leaving 4 bases between. This CDR3 reads CAWSAQNTEAFF. In DNA form, the CDR3 reads TGTGCCTGGAGTGCCCAGAACACTGAAGCTTTCTTT.

The rearrangement links TRBV5-1 to TRBJ1-1, with 12 bases fitting TRBD1. The CDR3 extends over 15 amino acids. Trimming took 4 bases from V and 4 from J; bases not matched to a gene: 5. Germline loops: CDR1 SGHRS, CDR2 YFSETQ. This CDR3 is CASSMGDRGRTEAFF. DNA for the CDR3: TGCGCCAGCAGCATGGGGGACAGGGGGCGCACTGAAGCTTTCTTT.

This clone was observed once. V gene TRBV30 combines with J gene TRBJ1-4; D unclear. The CDR3 consists of 17 residues. Between the trimmed V and J ends, which lost 3 bases and 0 bases, there was a span of 17 bases. The germline V gene encodes CDR1 GTSNPN and CDR2 SVGIG (reference sequence). The CDR3 nucleotides read TGTGCCTGGAGCTACCTGGGAGGTGCGACAACTAATGAAAAACTGTTTTTT. This codes for CAWSYLGGATTNEKLFF.

The chain uses TRBV16 and TRBJ1-2, with 8 bases that match TRBD1. CDR3 length: 16 amino acids. V shed 0 bases, J shed 4 bases, and the junction held 7 bases outside the gene matches. CDR1 is KGHSY, CDR2 FQNENV, per germline. In DNA form, the CDR3 reads TGTGCCAGCAGCCAATCCGGACAGGGTGGGGCCTATGGCTACACCTTC. Translation gives CASSQSGQGGAYGYTF.

V and J are TRBV3-1 (or the pseudogene TRBV3-2) and TRBJ1-1; D is uncertain. The CDR3 contains 13 residues. Germline CDR1 reads LGHDT; CDR2 reads YNNKEL (reference sequence). The V and J ends lost 2 bases and 8 bases respectively, with 12 bases between them. CDR3 residues: CASSQSQGREAFF. The DNA for the CDR3 is TGTGCCAGCAGCCAAAGTCAAGGGAGAGAAGCTTTCTTT.

The V call is TRBV28, the J call TRBJ2-5, with D possibly being TRBD1 (5 bases). The CDR3 has 14 residues. Trimming took 3 bases from V and 2 from J, leaving 10 bases between them. Germline V gives CDR1 MDHEN, CDR2 SYDVKM. This CDR3 is CASSFGALQETQYF. The CDR3 coding sequence is TGTGCCAGCAGTTTTGGGGCGTTGCAAGAGACCCAGTACTTC.

The genes are TRBV7-2 and TRBJ1-1, with D unresolved. There are 15 residues in the CDR3. Germline V gene data show CDR1 as SGHTA and CDR2 as FQGNSA. Between the trimmed V and J ends, which lost 5 bases and 7 bases, there was a span of 20 bases. CDR3 in amino acids: CASSAQGRKLIEAFF. DNA for the CDR3: TGTGCCAGCAGCGCACAAGGACGGAAACTGATTGAAGCTTTCTTT.

This clone was observed once. The J gene is TRBJ2-2, the V gene TRBV9; 8 bases fit TRBD1. The V gene's germline CDR1 is SGDLS and CDR2 YYNGEE. The CDR3 length is 15 residues. Germline trimming cut 5 bases from V and 2 bases from J; bases unmatched to any gene: 5. The CDR3, as DNA: TGTGCCAGCAGGGGACAGGAACTAAACACCGGGGAGCTGTTTTTT. Protein: CASRGQELNTGELFF.

J is TRBJ2-1 and V is TRBV11-2; TRBD2 is a possible D gene (6 bases). This CDR3 contains 15 residues. Germline V gene lookup returns CDR1 SGHAT and CDR2 FQNNGV. V was cut by 0 bases and J by 9 bases, with 15 bases left in between. The CDR3 nucleotides are TGTGCCAGCAGCTTAGATAGGCTAGCGCGGGGTGAGCAGTTCTTC. Protein product: CASSLDRLARGEQFF.

The J gene is TRBJ1-6, the V gene TRBV27; TRBD1 agrees at 9 bases. CDR1 and CDR2 from the germline V gene are MNHEY and SMNVEV (reference sequence). The ends lost 5 bases at V and 10 bases at J; junction bases unmatched: 6. The CDR3 is 14 amino acids. CDR3 residues: CASSPGTGSSPLHF. The CDR3 DNA reads as TGTGCCAGCAGTCCAGGGACAGGGTCATCACCCCTCCACTTT.

V gene TRBV6-5 combines with J gene TRBJ1-3; D gene unclear. CDR1 and CDR2 from the germline V gene are MNHEY and SVGAGI. V was pared by 8 bases and J by 0 bases, with 5 bases between. This CDR3 contains 12 residues. CDR3 protein: CASRNSGNTIYF. CDR3 DNA: TGTGCCAGCCGGAACTCTGGAAACACCATATATTTT.

The V and J genes are TRBV19 and TRBJ1-1; D is possibly TRBD1 (5 bases). The germline gives CDR1 LNHDA, CDR2 SQIVND (reference sequence). Trimming stripped 5 bases from V and 8 bases from J, with 15 bases between. The length of the CDR3 is 13 residues. Here the CDR3 reads CASSPLRGSEAFF. CDR3 bases: TGTGCCAGTAGTCCGCTTCGGGGCTCGGAAGCTTTCTTT.

The V gene is TRBV5-1, the J gene TRBJ1-1; D possibly corresponds to TRBD1 (6 bases). The V end lost 2 bases, the J end lost 1 base, and 9 bases lay between the germline ends. Germline V gene lookup returns CDR1 SGHRS and CDR2 YFSETQ. This CDR3 is built from 14 residues. This CDR3 is CASSFQGTNTEAFF. CDR3 nucleotides: TGCGCCAGCAGCTTTCAGGGGACGAACACTGAAGCTTTCTTT.

The chain has TRBV6-5 and TRBJ1-1, with 11 bases that match TRBD1. Unmatched junction bases numbered 5, after V lost 2 bases and J lost 6 bases. Germline CDR1 and CDR2: MNHEY and SVGAGI. The CDR3 is 15 residues long. CDR3 DNA sequence: TGTGCCAGCAGTTACCCGGACAGGGGGCAGCCTGAAGCTTTCTTT. Translation: CASSYPDRGQPEAFF.